A selection of T cell receptor beta chains follows, all from one sample in a study of blood T cells in healthy people across ages. MiXCR, applied by TCRdb to the 5' RACE reads, yields one record per CDR3 protein. The sample includes about 1.5 million distinct CDR3 sequences, roughly 40% seen only once; the top ten take approximately 7.9%. The sequencing input was blood. Every receptor here comes from a woman aged 18-35 years in good health. Both conserved end residues are part of each CDR3. D genes are given only for firm matches. Not every row has a clone size; where given, it reads once, few, many or a size class.

V gene: TRBV5-1; clone size: -; D gene: -; J gene: TRBJ1-4; CDR3 protein: CASSWYRHPTNEKLFF; CDR3 DNA: TGCGCCAGCAGCTGGTACCGACATCCAACTAATGAAAAACTGTTTTTT
V gene: TRBV20-1; clone size: -; D gene: -; J gene: TRBJ1-1; CDR3 protein: CSAIPGQLMNTEAFF; CDR3 DNA: TGCAGTGCTATCCCCGGACAGCTAATGAACACTGAAGCTTTCTTT
V gene: TRBV7-2; clone size: -; D gene: -; J gene: TRBJ1-2; CDR3 protein: CASSLQSGNYGYTF; CDR3 DNA: TGTGCCAGCAGCTTACAGTCAGGAAACTATGGCTACACCTTC
V gene: TRBV7-9; clone size: -; D gene: -; J gene: TRBJ2-1; CDR3 protein: CADTRGNSNGQFF; CDR3 DNA: TGTGCCGACACGAGGGGGAATAGCAATGGGCAGTTCTTC
V gene: TRBV30; clone size: -; D gene: -; J gene: TRBJ2-3; CDR3 protein: CAWSQGGADTQYF; CDR3 DNA: TGTGCCTGGAGCCAGGGAGGTGCAGATACGCAGTATTTT
V gene: TRBV29-1; clone size: -; D gene: -; J gene: TRBJ2-3; CDR3 protein: CSVAGWRGTDTQYF; CDR3 DNA: TGCAGCGTCGCCGGTTGGAGGGGGACAGATACGCAGTATTTT
V gene: TRBV5-5; clone size: -; D gene: -; J gene: TRBJ1-1; CDR3 protein: CASSLPGGEGTEAFF; CDR3 DNA: TGTGCCAGCAGCTTGCCCGGGGGGGAGGGCACTGAAGCTTTCTTT
V gene: TRBV20-1; clone size: -; D gene: -; J gene: TRBJ1-2; CDR3 protein: CSARDLDPDRYPNYGYTF; CDR3 DNA: TGCAGTGCTAGAGATCTCGATCCGGACAGATATCCTAACTATGGCTACACCTTC
V gene: TRBV6-2/TRBV6-3; clone size: few; D gene: TRBD1; J gene: TRBJ1-1; CDR3 protein: CASSYSRTGSAREAFF; CDR3 DNA: TGTGCCAGCAGTTACTCGAGGACAGGGTCTGCCCGTGAAGCTTTCTTT
V gene: TRBV20-1; clone size: -; D gene: -; J gene: TRBJ2-2; CDR3 protein: CSAIAGPRELFF; CDR3 DNA: TGCAGTGCCATTGCCGGCCCGAGGGAGCTGTTTTTT
V gene: TRBV24-1; clone size: -; D gene: -; J gene: TRBJ1-5; CDR3 protein: CATSDANQPQHF; CDR3 DNA: TGTGCCACCAGTGATGCCAATCAGCCCCAGCATTTT
V gene: TRBV14; clone size: -; D gene: -; J gene: TRBJ2-5; CDR3 protein: CASSYRSRTRETQYF; CDR3 DNA: TGTGCCAGCAGCTACCGCTCGAGGACGAGGGAGACCCAGTACTTC
V gene: TRBV5-5; clone size: few; D gene: -; J gene: TRBJ2-7; CDR3 protein: CASSVAAGTSSYEQYF; CDR3 DNA: TGTGCCAGCAGCGTGGCCGCTGGGACGTCTTCCTACGAGCAGTACTTC
V gene: TRBV29-1; clone size: -; D gene: TRBD1; J gene: TRBJ2-7; CDR3 protein: CSVLTGGSVEQYF; CDR3 DNA: TGCAGCGTTCTGACAGGGGGCTCGGTCGAGCAGTACTTC
V gene: TRBV28; clone size: -; D gene: TRBD1; J gene: TRBJ2-4; CDR3 protein: CASSMPDRADRRYF; CDR3 DNA: TGTGCCAGCAGTATGCCGGACAGGGCGGATCGTCGGTACTTC
V gene: TRBV5-1; clone size: -; D gene: TRBD1; J gene: TRBJ1-2; CDR3 protein: CASSLGWTGDGYGYTF; CDR3 DNA: TGCGCCAGCAGCTTGGGCTGGACAGGGGACGGCTATGGCTACACCTTC
V gene: TRBV3-1; clone size: -; D gene: TRBD2; J gene: TRBJ2-1; CDR3 protein: CASSPPGTSGRRNEQFF; CDR3 DNA: TGTGCCAGCAGCCCACCCGGGACTAGCGGGAGAAGAAATGAGCAGTTCTTC
V gene: TRBV6-6; clone size: -; D gene: TRBD1; J gene: TRBJ2-5; CDR3 protein: CASRPTQGAGTSDEQYF; CDR3 DNA: TGTGCCAGCAGACCTACACAGGGGGCGGGAACGAGCGATGAGCAGTACTTC
V gene: TRBV6-1; clone size: -; D gene: TRBD2; J gene: TRBJ2-1; CDR3 protein: CASSESSGAYDEQFF; CDR3 DNA: TGTGCCAGCAGTGAATCTAGCGGGGCCTATGATGAGCAGTTCTTC
V gene: TRBV5-4; clone size: -; D gene: -; J gene: TRBJ2-3; CDR3 protein: CASSPGLGFTDTQYF; CDR3 DNA: TGTGCCAGCAGCCCAGGTCTTGGTTTCACAGATACGCAGTATTTT
V gene: TRBV15; clone size: -; D gene: -; J gene: TRBJ2-2; CDR3 protein: CATSRKRTNTGELFF; CDR3 DNA: TGTGCCACCAGCCGAAAGAGGACGAACACCGGGGAGCTGTTTTTT
V gene: TRBV12-3/TRBV12-4; clone size: few; D gene: -; J gene: TRBJ1-5; CDR3 protein: CASSRHGGGDQPQHF; CDR3 DNA: TGTGCCAGCAGTCGGCATGGAGGGGGAGATCAGCCCCAGCATTTT
V gene: TRBV5-1; clone size: -; D gene: TRBD2; J gene: TRBJ2-3; CDR3 protein: CASKETSGGTDTQYF; CDR3 DNA: TGCGCCAGCAAAGAAACTAGCGGGGGCACAGATACGCAGTATTTT
V gene: TRBV12-3/TRBV12-4; clone size: few; D gene: -; J gene: TRBJ1-2; CDR3 protein: CASTQGSDYGYTF; CDR3 DNA: TGTGCCAGCACCCAGGGGTCCGACTATGGCTACACCTTC
V gene: TRBV14; clone size: few; D gene: TRBD2; J gene: TRBJ2-3; CDR3 protein: CASSQEWGLGALAGAADTQYF; CDR3 DNA: TGTGCCAGCAGCCAAGAATGGGGTTTGGGTGCTTTAGCGGGGGCAGCAGATACGCAGTATTTT
V gene: TRBV7-2; clone size: -; D gene: TRBD2; J gene: TRBJ2-1; CDR3 protein: CASSFPSGDNEQFF; CDR3 DNA: TGTGCCAGCAGCTTCCCTAGCGGGGACAATGAGCAGTTCTTC
V gene: TRBV11-3; clone size: -; D gene: TRBD2; J gene: TRBJ2-1; CDR3 protein: CASSLTSGIWNEQFF; CDR3 DNA: TGTGCCAGCAGCTTAACTAGCGGGATTTGGAATGAGCAGTTCTTC
V gene: TRBV6-6; clone size: few; D gene: TRBD2; J gene: TRBJ2-1; CDR3 protein: CASSYGTRALDEQFF; CDR3 DNA: TGTGCCAGCAGTTACGGGACTAGGGCACTCGATGAGCAGTTCTTC
V gene: TRBV6-1; clone size: -; D gene: -; J gene: TRBJ1-1; CDR3 protein: CASSVMDTEAFF; CDR3 DNA: TGTGCCAGCAGCGTAATGGACACTGAAGCTTTCTTT
V gene: TRBV7-2; clone size: many; D gene: TRBD2; J gene: TRBJ2-3; CDR3 protein: CASSPFSGVTDTQYF; CDR3 DNA: TGTGCCAGCAGCCCGTTTAGCGGGGTCACAGATACGCAGTATTTT
V gene: TRBV5-1; clone size: -; D gene: -; J gene: TRBJ1-1; CDR3 protein: CASSLALVTNTEAFF; CDR3 DNA: TGCGCCAGCAGCTTGGCCCTGGTTACGAACACTGAAGCTTTCTTT
V gene: TRBV18; clone size: -; D gene: TRBD2; J gene: TRBJ2-5; CDR3 protein: CAGSPLGLAGETQYF; CDR3 DNA: TGTGCCGGCTCACCACTGGGACTAGCGGGAGAGACCCAGTACTTC
V gene: TRBV25-1; clone size: -; D gene: -; J gene: TRBJ2-1; CDR3 protein: CASSEFGSGDNEQFF; CDR3 DNA: TGTGCCAGCAGTGAATTCGGTAGCGGAGACAATGAGCAGTTCTTC
V gene: TRBV9; clone size: -; D gene: -; J gene: TRBJ1-2; CDR3 protein: CASSDVAANYGYTF; CDR3 DNA: TGTGCCAGCAGCGACGTGGCGGCCAACTATGGCTACACCTTC
V gene: TRBV6-1; clone size: -; D gene: TRBD1; J gene: TRBJ1-2; CDR3 protein: CASSAQTGNYGYTF; CDR3 DNA: TGTGCCAGCAGTGCTCAGACAGGGAACTATGGCTACACCTTC
V gene: TRBV29-1; clone size: -; D gene: TRBD2; J gene: TRBJ2-5; CDR3 protein: CSVDTQRGTGETQYF; CDR3 DNA: TGCAGCGTTGATACCCAGCGGGGGACCGGAGAGACCCAGTACTTC
V gene: TRBV29-1; clone size: -; D gene: -; J gene: TRBJ2-7; CDR3 protein: CSVIQAGEQYF; CDR3 DNA: TGCAGCGTGATACAGGCGGGTGAGCAGTACTTC
V gene: TRBV20-1; clone size: few; D gene: -; J gene: TRBJ2-7; CDR3 protein: CSARIRDRPYEQYF; CDR3 DNA: TGCAGTGCTAGAATTCGCGACAGACCCTACGAGCAGTACTTC
V gene: TRBV6-6; clone size: -; D gene: TRBD2; J gene: TRBJ2-7; CDR3 protein: CASSPRPGTKYSHEQYF; CDR3 DNA: TGTGCCAGCAGCCCCAGACCCGGGACTAAATACTCCCACGAGCAGTACTTC
V gene: TRBV6-2/TRBV6-3; clone size: few; D gene: -; J gene: TRBJ2-7; CDR3 protein: CASSTGQPYEQYF; CDR3 DNA: TGTGCCAGCAGTACAGGACAGCCCTACGAGCAGTACTTC
V gene: TRBV4-1; clone size: -; D gene: -; J gene: TRBJ1-3; CDR3 protein: CASSQDRGRLVGNTIYF; CDR3 DNA: TGCGCCAGCAGCCAAGATAGGGGACGCTTGGTTGGAAACACCATATATTTT
V gene: TRBV5-1; clone size: -; D gene: TRBD1; J gene: TRBJ2-5; CDR3 protein: CASSSTGGWIVNEQYF; CDR3 DNA: TGCGCCAGCAGCTCGACAGGGGGCTGGATCGTTAATGAGCAGTACTTC
V gene: TRBV7-2; clone size: -; D gene: -; J gene: TRBJ2-7; CDR3 protein: CASSLWLASSYNEQYF; CDR3 DNA: TGCGCCAGCAGCTTATGGCTGGCGTCCTCCTACAATGAGCAGTACTTC
V gene: TRBV6-5; clone size: -; D gene: -; J gene: TRBJ2-7; CDR3 protein: CASSYSPNYYEQYF; CDR3 DNA: TGTGCCAGCAGTTACTCACCAAATTACTACGAGCAGTACTTC
V gene: TRBV6-5; clone size: -; D gene: -; J gene: TRBJ1-2; CDR3 protein: CASTSGGSFNYGYTF; CDR3 DNA: TGTGCCAGCACCTCCGGGGGCAGTTTTAACTATGGCTACACCTTC
V gene: TRBV5-1; clone size: -; D gene: -; J gene: TRBJ2-7; CDR3 protein: CASSLYGIHYEQYF; CDR3 DNA: TGCGCCAGCAGCTTGTATGGGATACACTACGAGCAGTACTTC
V gene: TRBV12-3/TRBV12-4; clone size: few; D gene: -; J gene: TRBJ2-7; CDR3 protein: CASRRASYEQYF; CDR3 DNA: TGTGCCAGCCGTCGGGCCAGCTACGAGCAGTACTTC
V gene: TRBV28; clone size: -; D gene: -; J gene: TRBJ2-7; CDR3 protein: CASSLPGGLYEQYF; CDR3 DNA: TGTGCCAGCAGTCTCCCTGGGGGGCTCTACGAGCAGTACTTC
V gene: TRBV28; clone size: -; D gene: -; J gene: TRBJ2-5; CDR3 protein: CASTSPRGPQYF; CDR3 DNA: TGTGCCAGCACATCTCCCCGGGGGCCGCAGTACTTC
V gene: TRBV12-3/TRBV12-4; clone size: many; D gene: TRBD2; J gene: TRBJ2-1; CDR3 protein: CASSLGSSGRRNEQFF; CDR3 DNA: TGTGCCAGCAGTTTAGGGTCTAGCGGGAGAAGGAATGAGCAGTTCTTC
V gene: TRBV27; clone size: few; D gene: -; J gene: TRBJ2-1; CDR3 protein: CASSLSDLNEQFF; CDR3 DNA: TGTGCCAGCAGCTTAAGCGACCTCAATGAGCAGTTCTTC
V gene: TRBV7-2; clone size: -; D gene: -; J gene: TRBJ1-1; CDR3 protein: CASSTPWWGTEAFF; CDR3 DNA: TGTGCCAGCAGCACCCCATGGTGGGGCACTGAAGCTTTCTTT